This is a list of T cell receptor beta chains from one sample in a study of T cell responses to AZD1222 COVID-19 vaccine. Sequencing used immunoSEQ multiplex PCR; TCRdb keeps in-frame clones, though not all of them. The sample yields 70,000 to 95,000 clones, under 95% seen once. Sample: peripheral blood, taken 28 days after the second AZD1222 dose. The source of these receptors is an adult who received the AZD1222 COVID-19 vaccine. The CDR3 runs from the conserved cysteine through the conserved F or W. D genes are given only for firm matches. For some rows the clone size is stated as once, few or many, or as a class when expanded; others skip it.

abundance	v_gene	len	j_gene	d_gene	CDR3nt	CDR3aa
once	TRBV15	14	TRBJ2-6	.	TGTGCCACCGGGGAGTTCTCTGGGGCCAACGTCCTGACTTTC	CATGEFSGANVLTF
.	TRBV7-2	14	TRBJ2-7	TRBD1	TGTGCCAGCAGCTTGGGACAGGGGGACAACGAGCAGTACTTC	CASSLGQGDNEQYF
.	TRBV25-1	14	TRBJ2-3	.	TGTGCCAGCAGTGAAAGCGGTCGCACAGATACGCAGTATTTT	CASSESGRTDTQYF
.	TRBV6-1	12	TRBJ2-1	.	TGTGCCAGCAGTGAAGAGGGCGATGAGCAGTTCTTC	CASSEEGDEQFF
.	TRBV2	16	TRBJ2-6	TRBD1	TGTGCCAGCAGAGGGACAGGGTATCCTGGGGCCAACGTCCTGACTTTC	CASRGTGYPGANVLTF
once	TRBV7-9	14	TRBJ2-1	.	TGTGCCAGCAGCTTAGGTCCAAGATACAATGAGCAGTTCTTC	CASSLGPRYNEQFF
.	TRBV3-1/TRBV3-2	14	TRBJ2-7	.	TGTGCCAGCAGCCAAGACGGGACACCTTACGAGCAGTACTTC	CASSQDGTPYEQYF
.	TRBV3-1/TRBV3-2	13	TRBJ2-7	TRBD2	TGTGCCAGCAGCCTGGGGGGGAGCGACGAGCAGTACTTC	CASSLGGSDEQYF
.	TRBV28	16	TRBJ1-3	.	TGTGCCAGCAGCCTTACGGGCGGAATCTCTGGAAACACCATATATTTT	CASSLTGGISGNTIYF
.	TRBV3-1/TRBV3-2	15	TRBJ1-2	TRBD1	TGTGCCAGCAGCCAAGTCGGGACAGGCCAAGGGGGCTACACCTTC	CASSQVGTGQGGYTF
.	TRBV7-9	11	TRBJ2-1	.	TGTGCCAGCTACGAGGGCAATGAGCAGTTCTTC	CASYEGNEQFF
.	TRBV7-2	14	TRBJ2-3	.	TGTGCCAGCAGCCCGGGAGCTGCGGGAGATACGCAGTATTTT	CASSPGAAGDTQYF
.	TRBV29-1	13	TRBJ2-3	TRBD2	TGCAGCGCCGGTGGGGGGAGGGTAGATACGCAGTATTTT	CSAGGGRVDTQYF
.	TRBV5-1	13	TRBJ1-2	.	TGCGCCAGCAGAATACGGGGAGACTATGGCTACACCTTC	CASRIRGDYGYTF
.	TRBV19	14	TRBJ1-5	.	TGTGCCAGTAGTACCCAACCCGAAAATCAGCCCCAGCATTTT	CASSTQPENQPQHF
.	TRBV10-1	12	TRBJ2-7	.	TGCGCCAGCAGTGACAGATCCTACGAGCAGTACTTC	CASSDRSYEQYF
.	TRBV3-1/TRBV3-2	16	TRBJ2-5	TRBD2	TGTGCCAGCAGCCTGGATGGGGGAGGGCGTTGGGAGACCCAGTACTTC	CASSLDGGGRWETQYF
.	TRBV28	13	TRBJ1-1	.	TGTGCCAGCAGTAAGGGGTGGAACACTGAAGCTTTCTTT	CASSKGWNTEAFF
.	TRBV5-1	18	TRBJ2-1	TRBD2	TGCGCCAGCAGCTTGTTTGGGAGCGGGAGCAGCTCCTACAATGAGCAGTTCTTC	CASSLFGSGSSSYNEQFF
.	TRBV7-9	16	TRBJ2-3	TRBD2	TGTGCCAGCAGCTTGGCGGCTAGCGGGCGCACAGATACGCAGTATTTT	CASSLAASGRTDTQYF
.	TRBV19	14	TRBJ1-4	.	TGTGCCAGTAGTATTCGGCAGACAAATGAAAAACTGTTTTTT	CASSIRQTNEKLFF
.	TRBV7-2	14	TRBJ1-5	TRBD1	TGTGCCAGCAGCTTACGACAGGGAGGACAGCCCCAGCATTTT	CASSLRQGGQPQHF
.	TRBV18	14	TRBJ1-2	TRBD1	TGTGCCAGCTCAAACGCGGGACAGCCCTATGGCTACACCTTC	CASSNAGQPYGYTF
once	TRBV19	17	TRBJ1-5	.	TGTGCCAGTAGTCGTAGGACAGCCCCGAACGGCAATCAGCCCCAGCATTTT	CASSRRTAPNGNQPQHF
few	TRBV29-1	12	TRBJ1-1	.	TGCAGCGTTGAAGGGGTAGGGGCCGAAGCTTTCTTT	CSVEGVGAEAFF
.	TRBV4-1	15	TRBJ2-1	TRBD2	TGCGCCAGCAGCCAAGAGGGGCGGGAGGCCAATGAGCAGTTCTTC	CASSQEGREANEQFF
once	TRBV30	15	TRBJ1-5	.	TGTGCCTGGAGCCGACCCTCGGGGGCTGGGCAGCCCCAGCATTTT	CAWSRPSGAGQPQHF
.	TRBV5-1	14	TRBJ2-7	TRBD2	TGCGCCAGCGGACTAGCGGGATCCTCCTACGAGCAGTACTTC	CASGLAGSSYEQYF
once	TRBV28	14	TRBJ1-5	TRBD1	TGTGCCAGCAGCCAGTCGACAGGGGGTCAGCCCCAGCATTTT	CASSQSTGGQPQHF
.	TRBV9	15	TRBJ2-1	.	TGTGCCAGCAGCGTAGCGCCTATTAGGGGCAATGAGCAGTTCTTC	CASSVAPIRGNEQFF
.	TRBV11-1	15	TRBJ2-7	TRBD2	TGTGCCAGCAGCCTGACTAGCGGGACTCTCTACGAGCAGTACTTC	CASSLTSGTLYEQYF
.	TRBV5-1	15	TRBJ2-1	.	TGCGCCAGCAGCCCCGGGACAAACCCCTACAATGAGCAGTTCTTC	CASSPGTNPYNEQFF
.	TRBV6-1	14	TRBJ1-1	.	TGTGCCAGCAGTGAGACAGGCCAGAACACTGAAGCTTTCTTT	CASSETGQNTEAFF